Described below is a single T cell receptor (beta chain) sequence and its context. The CDR3 covers 16 residues. The V end lost 0 bases, the J end lost 2 bases, and 12 bases lay between the germline ends. CDR1 and CDR2 (germline): SGHRS, YFSETQ. This entry comes from a study of Ad26.COV2.S vaccination and SARS-CoV-2 variants. Overall study context: A COV1001 Ad26.COV2.S trial-arm participant provided the sample. Ad26.COV2.S shots went into the muscle once or twice, 56 days apart.

Treatment specified: approximately 18 received Ad26.COV2.S at low or high dose, single or two shots; about 5 received placebo; per-sample allocation not given. All samples were drawn on day 63, counting from the first vaccine or placebo injection. Assay: immunoSEQ multiplex PCR; the TCRdb copy retains only in-frame clones and omits some. The repertoire holds over 400,000 clones, with roughly 91% as singletons. The TCR comes from a person aged 18 to 65 who received the Ad26.COV2.S COVID-19 vaccine or a placebo. The chain is built from TRBV5-1 and TRBJ2-1; maybe TRBD2 (5 bases). Sequencing was performed on peripheral blood, taken in a trial of Ad26.COV2.S vaccine versus placebo. CDR3 in amino acids: CASSLDAGRAYNEQFF. The CDR3 bases are TGCGCCAGCAGCTTGGATGCGGGCAGAGCCTACAATGAGCAGTTCTTC.